These 8 T cell receptor beta chains originate from one sample sequenced in a study of human T cells and chemical hapten exposure. Regarding time point: patch test 1, 2 weeks after DPC sensitization. Treatment here: therapeutic diphenylcyclopropenone sensitization with weekly scalp DPC. From the RACE reads, TCRdb called clonotypes with MiXCR, one entry per CDR3 protein. The top ten clones hold 1.7% of a sample with roughly 180,000 distinct CDR3 sequences, roughly 15% of them seen once. Sequencing used whole blood, obtained in connection with sensitization to the hapten diphenylcyclopropenone (DPC). Receptor source: a woman aged 25 to 39 with alopecia areata. Some clones in this sample may be carry-over from other donors' samples.

The chain has TRBV5-1 and TRBJ2-5; 7 bases are shared with TRBD1. Germline V CDR1 and CDR2: SGHRS, YFSETQ. This CDR3 is 14 amino acids long. The J segment lost 1 base and the V segment lost 3 bases, leaving 3 bases of the junction unmatched. The CDR3 region has the DNA TGCGCCAGCAGCTCCGGGACAGTCCAAGAGACCCAGTACTTC. This codes for CASSSGTVQETQYF.

V is TRBV28 and J is TRBJ2-5, with 12 bases aligning to TRBD2. Germline assignment: CDR1 MDHEN and CDR2 SYDVKM. This CDR3 is 14 amino acids long. Trimming at V came to 5 bases and at J to 9 bases, leaving 7 bases not matched to a gene. CDR3 protein: CASSLTSGSSAQYF. CDR3 nucleotide sequence: TGTGCCAGCAGTCTGACTAGCGGGAGTTCGGCCCAGTACTTC.

This clonotype was seen a few times. The CDR3 here is CASSWPGLAGGRNEQFF. Written as DNA, the CDR3 is TGTGCCAGCAGCTGGCCGGGACTAGCGGGGGGGCGGAATGAGCAGTTCTTC. This chain uses TRBV4-2 with TRBJ2-1; 16 bases map to TRBD2. There are 17 residues in the CDR3. V lost 5 bases and J lost 7; bases outside the gene matches: 8. CDR1 and CDR2 from the germline V gene are LGHNA and YNFKEQ.

In its sample, this clonotype was seen once. CDR3 in amino acids: CASSKRGAASTDTQYF. For the CDR3, the DNA is TGTGCCAGCAGCAAACGGGGGGCCGCTAGCACAGATACGCAGTATTTT. The genes are TRBV3-1 and TRBJ2-3, with TRBD2 as a possible D gene (7 bases). V lost 5 bases and J 0 bases, leaving 15 bases between the germline ends. The germline V gene encodes CDR1 LGHDT and CDR2 YNNKEL (reference sequence). This CDR3 contains 16 residues.

This clonotype was counted between two and nine times. The chain uses TRBV30 and TRBJ1-2; D not resolved. There are 10 residues in the CDR3. The germline V and J ends were trimmed by 3 bases and 2 bases, with 1 base remaining between them. Germline V CDR1 and CDR2: GTSNPN, SVGIG (reference sequence). CDR3 loop: CAWRNYGYTF. CDR3 nucleotides: TGTGCCTGGAGAAACTATGGCTACACCTTC.

This clonotype was recorded at least ten times. This rearrangement joins TRBV6-6 to TRBJ1-1; D possibly corresponds to TRBD1 (5 bases). Germline CDR1 MNHNY, CDR2 SVGAGI (reference sequence). Trimming removed 7 bases at V and 4 bases at J, with 19 bases between. There are 15 residues in the CDR3. The CDR3 spells CASTIGNVGGTEAFF. For the CDR3, the DNA is TGTGCCAGCACCATCGGGAATGTCGGGGGCACTGAAGCTTTCTTT.

This clonotype was seen a few times. The V call is TRBV7-2, the J call TRBJ2-2; 8 bases line up with TRBD2. Germline assignment: CDR1 SGHTA and CDR2 FQGNSA. The CDR3 sequence is 16 residues long. The V segment lost 5 bases and the J segment 4 bases; nucleotides outside the gene matches: 9. CDR3 in amino acids: CASSPRRGGRTGELFF. Here the CDR3 DNA reads TGTGCCAGCAGCCCCCGACGGGGGGGGCGCACCGGGGAGCTGTTTTTT.

At least ten counts were recorded for this clonotype. The rearrangement links TRBV5-1 to TRBJ2-7; 10 bases match TRBD2. Germline V gene data show CDR1 as SGHRS and CDR2 as YFSETQ. V trimming: 0 bases; J trimming: 6 bases; junction bases outside the gene matches: 9. CDR3 length: 16 amino acids. CDR3 DNA sequence: TGCGCCAGCAGCTTGGTGGCTAGCGGGAGTCAGTTCGAGCAGTACTTC. Protein product: CASSLVASGSQFEQYF.